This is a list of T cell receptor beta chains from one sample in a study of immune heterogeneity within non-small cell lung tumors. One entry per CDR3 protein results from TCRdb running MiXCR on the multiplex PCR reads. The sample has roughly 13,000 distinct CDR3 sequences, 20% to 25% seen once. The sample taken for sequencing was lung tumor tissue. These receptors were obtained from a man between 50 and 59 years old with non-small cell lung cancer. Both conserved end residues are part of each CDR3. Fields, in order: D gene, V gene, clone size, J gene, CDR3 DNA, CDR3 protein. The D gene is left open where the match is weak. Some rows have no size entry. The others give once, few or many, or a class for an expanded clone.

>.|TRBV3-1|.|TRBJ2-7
TGTGCCAGCAGCCAAGGACGCGGCTCCTACGAGCCGTACTTC
CASSQGRGSYEPYF
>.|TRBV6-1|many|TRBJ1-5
TGTGCCAGCAGCTGGGGGGGGAGCAATCAGCCCCAGCATTTT
CASSWGGSNQPQHF
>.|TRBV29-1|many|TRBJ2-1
TGCAGCGTTTTTGTCTACAATGAGCAGTTCTTC
CSVFVYNEQFF
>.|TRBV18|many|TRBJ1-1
TGTGCCAGCTTACAGGGCCGGGGCACTGAAGCTTTCTTT
CASLQGRGTEAFF
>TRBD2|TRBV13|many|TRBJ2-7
TGTGCCAGCAGCTTAGGACTAGCGGTGTCCTACGAGCAGTACTTC
CASSLGLAVSYEQYF
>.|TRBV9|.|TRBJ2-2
TGTGCCAGCACCAAGATCGGGGACACCGGGGAGCTGTTTTTT
CASTKIGDTGELFF
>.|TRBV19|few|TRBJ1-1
TGTGCCACAGGGGATACAATGAACACTGGAGCTTTCTTT
CATGDTMNTGAFF
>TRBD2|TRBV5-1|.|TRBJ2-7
TGCGCCAGCAGCTCGGGACTATACGAGCAGTACTTC
CASSSGLYEQYF
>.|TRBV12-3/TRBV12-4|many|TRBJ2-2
TGTGCCAGCAGTTTAGCCGTCCAGGGCACCGGGGAGCTGTTTTTT
CASSLAVQGTGELFF
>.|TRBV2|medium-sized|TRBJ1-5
TGTGCCAGCAGTGACTGGAATAGCAATCAGCCCCAGCATTTT
CASSDWNSNQPQHF
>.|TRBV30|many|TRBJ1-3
TGTGCCTGGAGCGATGACAGATTCTCTGGAAACACCATATATTTT
CAWSDDRFSGNTIYF
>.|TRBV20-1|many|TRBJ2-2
TGCAGTGCTAGAGTACAGCGAGGGACCGGGGAGCTGTTTTTT
CSARVQRGTGELFF
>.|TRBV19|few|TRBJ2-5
TGTGCCAGTAGTATAGATGAAGGCAGGGGAACCCAAGAGACCCAGTACTTC
CASSIDEGRGTQETQYF
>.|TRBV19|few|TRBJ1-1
TGTGCCTCTCGCAGGGGAGGGTTCGCTGAAGCTTTCTTT
CASRRGGFAEAFF
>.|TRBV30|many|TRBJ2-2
TGTGCCTGGAGTGTGACTCCGGCGGCCGGGGAGCTGTTTTTT
CAWSVTPAAGELFF
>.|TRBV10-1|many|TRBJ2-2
TGCGCCAGCAGTCAGGCCCGGAACACCGGGGAGCTGTTTTTT
CASSQARNTGELFF
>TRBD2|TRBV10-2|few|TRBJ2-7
TGCGCCACCACGATCGGACTAGCGGGAGGCTCCTACGAGCAGTACTTC
CATTIGLAGGSYEQYF
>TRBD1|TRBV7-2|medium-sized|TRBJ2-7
TGTGCCAGCAGCCCGGGACAGGGCAAGGGCCCCTACGAGCAGTACTTC
CASSPGQGKGPYEQYF
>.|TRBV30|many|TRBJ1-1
TGTGCCTGGATAAAGGGATCCGGGACGGTGAACACTGAAGCTTTCTTT
CAWIKGSGTVNTEAFF
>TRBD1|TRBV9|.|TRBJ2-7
TGTGCCAGCAGCCCAACGGCGGGACAGGGCCCCTACGAGCAGTACTTC
CASSPTAGQGPYEQYF
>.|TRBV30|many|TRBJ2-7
TGTGCCTGGAATCCCCGGGACACCCACTCCTACGAGCAGTACTTC
CAWNPRDTHSYEQYF
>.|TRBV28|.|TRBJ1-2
TGTGCCAGAAGCCTAGGTGGCGGAAACTATGGCTACACCTTC
CARSLGGGNYGYTF
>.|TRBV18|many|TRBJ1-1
TGTGCCAGCTCACTAACCTCCCGGGACACTGAAGCTTTCTTT
CASSLTSRDTEAFF
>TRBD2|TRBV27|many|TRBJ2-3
TGTGCCAGCAGTTTAGGACTAGCGGGAGCAGATACGCAGTATTTT
CASSLGLAGADTQYF
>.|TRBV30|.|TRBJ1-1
TGTGCCTGGATAAGGAAGTCTGAAGTTTTCTTT
CAWIRKSEVFF
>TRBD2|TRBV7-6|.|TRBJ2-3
TGTGCCAGCAGCTTACGTAGCGGGGGGGCGGGAGATACGCAGTATTTT
CASSLRSGGAGDTQYF
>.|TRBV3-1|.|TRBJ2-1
TGTGCCAGCAGCCCGTGGGGCGGGGCTTCTAACAATGAGCAGTTCTTC
CASSPWGGASNNEQFF
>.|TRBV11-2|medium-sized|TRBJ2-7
TGTGCCAGCAGCACACCGGGACACCTTATCTACGAGCAGTACTTC
CASSTPGHLIYEQYF
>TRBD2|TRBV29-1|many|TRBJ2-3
TGCAGCGGACGGACTAGCGGGACCACAGATACGCAGTATTTT
CSGRTSGTTDTQYF
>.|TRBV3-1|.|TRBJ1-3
TGTGCCAGCAGCCAAGTAGGAGGTGGCGGTGGAAACACCATATATTTT
CASSQVGGGGGNTIYF
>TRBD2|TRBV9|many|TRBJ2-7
TGTGCCAGCAGCCGTTCCGGGACTAGCGAATCCTACGAGCAGTACTTC
CASSRSGTSESYEQYF
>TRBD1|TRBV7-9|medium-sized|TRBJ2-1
TGTGCCAGCAGTCTAACAGGGGGCGTTGGTAATGAGCAGTTCTTC
CASSLTGGVGNEQFF
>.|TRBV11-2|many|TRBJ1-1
TGTGCCAGCAGCCAAGGACTGAACACTGAAGCTTTCTTT
CASSQGLNTEAFF
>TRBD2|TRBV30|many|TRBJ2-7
TGTGCCTGGAGTCCCCTTACTAGCGGGGAGAGTTACGAGCAGTACTTC
CAWSPLTSGESYEQYF
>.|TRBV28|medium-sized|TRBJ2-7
TGTGCCAGCAGTTTATTTAAGTCGGGCTACGAGCAGTACTTC
CASSLFKSGYEQYF
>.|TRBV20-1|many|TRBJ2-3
TGCAGTGCTAGAGCGGGGGTTGAGGGAGATACGCAGTATTTT
CSARAGVEGDTQYF
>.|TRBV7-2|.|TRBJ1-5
TGTGCCAGCAGCTTAGGGCGGGGCAGGGGCGATCAGCCCCAGCATTTT
CASSLGRGRGDQPQHF
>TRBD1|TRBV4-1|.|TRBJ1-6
TGCGCCAGCAGCCAAGATTGGACAGGGGATAATTCACCCCTCCACTTT
CASSQDWTGDNSPLHF